These 7 T cell receptor beta chains originate from one sample sequenced in a study of blood T cell repertoires in COVID-19. Produced via immunoSEQ multiplex PCR; TCRdb's table is partial and in-frame only. Here the sample spans over 200,000 clones, almost 90% being singletons. Sequencing input: peripheral blood. These receptors all come from a woman aged 60-75 years with acute or convalescent COVID-19.

The chain links TRBV28 to TRBJ1-2; 10 bases match TRBD1. Germline V gene sequence: CDR1 MDHEN, CDR2 SYDVKM. V gave up 5 bases and J gave up 4 bases; unmatched junction bases: 7. The CDR3 sequence is 15 residues long. As DNA, the CDR3 is TGTGCCAGCAGTGACAGGGACAGGGGAAGCTATGGCTACACCTTC. It translates to CASSDRDRGSYGYTF.

V gene TRBV7-8 combines with J gene TRBJ1-1; maybe TRBD1 (5 bases). Trimming cost V 3 bases and J 5 bases, with 19 bases left between them. Germline-derived CDR1 and CDR2 are SGHVS and FQNEAQ. The CDR3 consists of 16 residues. In nucleotides, the CDR3 is TGTGCCAGCAGCTTGGGGGGGATAGGGACTTCTACTGAAGCTTTCTTT. This translates into CASSLGGIGTSTEAFF. Full variable domain (missing parts from reference TRBV7-8 and TRBJ1-1): GAGVSQSPRYKVAKRGQDVALRCDPISGHVSLFWYQQALGQGPEFLTYFQNEAQLDKSGLPSDRFFAERPEGSVSTLKIQRTQQEDSAVYLCASSLGGIGTSTEAFFGQGTRLTVV.

The CDR3 loop reads CASSPGQGGFQPQHF. The CDR3 DNA reads TGTGCCAGCAGCCCAGGACAGGGCGGGTTTCAGCCCCAGCATTTT. The rearrangement joins TRBV9 to TRBJ1-5, with 8 bases fitting TRBD1. The CDR3 is 15 amino acids. CDR1 SGDLS and CDR2 YYNGEE come from the germline V gene. V lost 4 bases, J lost 6 bases, and 9 bases stayed unmatched.

The V and J genes are TRBV28 and TRBJ2-5; TRBD2 agrees at 7 bases. The germline V gene encodes CDR1 MDHEN and CDR2 SYDVKM. The V gene end was trimmed by 3 bases and the J gene end by 5 bases; junction bases not matched to a gene: 15. This CDR3 contains 17 residues. The chain's CDR3 is CASSFSKTSVYRETQYF. The CDR3 DNA reads TGTGCCAGCAGTTTCTCCAAAACTAGCGTTTACAGGGAGACCCAGTACTTC.

The genes are TRBV7-8 and TRBJ2-7, with a tentative D call TRBD1 (7 bases). The CDR3 has 14 residues. Germline V gives CDR1 SGHVS, CDR2 FQNEAQ. V was pared by 8 bases and J by 4 bases, with 18 bases between. The CDR3 reads CASSPGGWRYEQYF. For the CDR3, the DNA is TGTGCCAGCTCCCCAGGGGGGTGGCGTTACGAGCAGTACTTC.

V gene TRBV10-3 combines with J gene TRBJ1-5, with a weak D call TRBD1 (5 bases). The CDR3 has 11 amino acids. Trimming took 10 bases from V and 5 from J, leaving 9 bases between them. In germline, CDR1 is ENHRY, CDR2 SYGVKD. For the CDR3, the DNA is TGTGCCAGCGGGACGTATCAGCCCCAGCATTTT. This codes for CASGTYQPQHF.

The chain has TRBV4-1 and TRBJ1-4, with 7 bases matching TRBD1. With 1 base clipped from V and 4 bases from J, the junction kept 3 bases outside the gene matches. Germline lookup yields CDR1 MGHRA and CDR2 YSYEKL. CDR3 length: 15 residues. CDR3 DNA: TGCGCCAGCAGCCAAGGGGACAGTCTTAATGAAAAACTGTTTTTT. Its protein product is CASSQGDSLNEKLFF.